These T cell receptor beta chains were read from a single sample in a study of post-analysis software for immune sequencing data. In TCRdb, the PCR reads were re-called with MiXCR into one record per CDR3 protein. The profile shows approximately 260,000 distinct CDR3 sequences, 35% to 45% of them singletons. The specimen sequenced was blood. Source of these receptors: a girl aged 5-17 years with multiple sclerosis. Each CDR3 is given with its conserved first and last residue. D genes are given only for firm matches. Expanded clones are given a class, and other clones once, few, many or no size at all.

>-|-|TRBV24-1|TRBJ1-1
CATRGTGMNTEAFF
TGTGCCACCAGGGGAACAGGGATGAACACTGAAGCTTTCTTT
>TRBD1|-|TRBV5-1|TRBJ1-3
CASSRPGTGGDLSGNTIYF
TGCGCCAGCAGCCGACCCGGGACAGGGGGCGATTTGTCTGGAAACACCATATATTTT
>-|-|TRBV7-2|TRBJ1-1
CASSLYGRNTEAFF
TGTGCCAGCAGCTTGTACGGGAGAAACACTGAAGCTTTCTTT
>-|once|TRBV2|TRBJ1-6
CASSGTGNSPLHF
TGTGCCAGCAGTGGAACAGGAAATTCACCCCTCCACTTT
>-|-|TRBV7-9|TRBJ2-1
CASRHEASRGEQFF
TGTGCCAGCAGGCATGAGGCCTCTAGGGGTGAGCAGTTCTTC
>-|many|TRBV28|TRBJ1-4
CASRRGTNEKLFF
TGTGCCAGCAGGCGGGGCACGAATGAAAAACTGTTTTTT
>-|few|TRBV7-2|TRBJ1-6
CASSLALEPLHF
TGTGCCAGCAGCTTAGCGCTCGAACCCCTCCACTTT
>-|many|TRBV29-1|TRBJ1-1
CSSRMNTEAFF
TGCAGCTCCCGGATGAACACTGAAGCTTTCTTT
>-|-|TRBV7-2|TRBJ2-1
CASSPIHEQFF
TGTGCCAGCAGCCCCATCCATGAGCAGTTCTTC
>TRBD1|many|TRBV12-3/TRBV12-4|TRBJ1-5
CASRSTGGLGNQPQHF
TGTGCCAGCAGGTCTACAGGGGGCTTGGGCAATCAGCCCCAGCATTTT
>-|many|TRBV9|TRBJ1-1
CASSVEPAENTEAFF
TGTGCCAGCAGCGTAGAACCCGCAGAGAACACTGAAGCTTTCTTT
>-|many|TRBV7-9|TRBJ2-5
CASSLSAANQETQYF
TGTGCCAGCAGCTTATCGGCAGCCAACCAAGAGACCCAGTACTTC
>TRBD2|-|TRBV4-2|TRBJ2-3
CASSHPGGSSTDTQYF
TGTGCCAGCAGCCACCCGGGGGGGTCCTCCACAGATACGCAGTATTTT
>TRBD2|many|TRBV6-2/TRBV6-3|TRBJ2-7
CASSPGLAAGPHEQYF
TGTGCCAGCAGTCCGGGACTAGCGGCGGGGCCCCACGAGCAGTACTTC